These 12 T cell receptor beta chains were all obtained from the same sample, sequenced in a study of T cells in Graves' hyperthyroidism and ophthalmopathy. RNA transcripts gave rise to amplified TCR beta CDR3 regions. The HTBI primer set drove a first-round RT-PCR of the TCR CDR3. A single record per CDR3 protein comes from TCRdb applying MiXCR to the multiplex PCR reads. This sample has about 96,000 distinct CDR3 sequences, with around 50% found just once. What was sequenced was blood. The origin of the receptors is a woman aged 40 to 50 with Graves' hyperthyroidism.

Turning to this clonotype: This could be a read error, since a much larger clone is one nucleotide away. This sequence joins TRBV29-1 and TRBJ1-1, with 9 bases matching TRBD1. V lost 7 bases and J lost 4; bases outside the gene matches: 4. CDR3 length: 12 amino acids. The germline V gene has CDR1 SQVTM and CDR2 ANQGSEA. CDR3 protein: CSAGTGFTEAFF. CDR3 in DNA: TGCAGCGCCGGGACAGGGTTCACTGAAGCTTTCTTT.

The table lists this clonotype with many counts. The rearrangement links TRBV20-1 to TRBJ1-6, with D tentatively TRBD1 (5 bases). V lost 0 bases and J lost 9, with 15 bases in between. This CDR3 has 15 residues. Germline V CDR1 and CDR2: DFQATT, SNEGSKA (reference sequence). In DNA form, the CDR3 reads TGCAGTGCTAGAGATTTTCAGGGATTCGGTTCACCCCTCCACTTT. Amino acid sequence: CSARDFQGFGSPLHF.

This rearrangement joins TRBV5-1 to TRBJ2-7; tentative D call: TRBD2 (5 bases). The V end was cut by 2 bases, the J end by 3 bases, with 6 bases between. Germline V lookup: CDR1 SGHRS, CDR2 YFSETQ. The CDR3 length is 12 residues. Written as DNA, the CDR3 is TGCGCCAGCAGCTTCGGGGACTACGAGCAGTACTTC. Translated: CASSFGDYEQYF.

The gene calls are TRBV2 and TRBJ1-1, with D possibly TRBD1 on 5 matching bases. This CDR3 is 14 amino acids long. The germline CDR1 and CDR2 sequences are SNHLY and FYNNEI. V dropped 6 bases and J dropped 6 bases, with 17 bases sitting between them. This CDR3 reads CASRHRTGAAEAFF. The DNA for the CDR3 is TGTGCCAGCAGGCACAGGACTGGTGCGGCTGAAGCTTTCTTT. The full variable domain, in which reference TRBV2 and TRBJ1-1 provide the parts outside the CDR3, is EPEVTQTPSHQVTQMGQEVILRCVPISNHLYFYWYRQILGQKVEFLVSFYNNEISEKSEIFDDQFSVERPDGSNFTLKIRSTKLEDSAMYFCASRHRTGAAEAFFGQGTRLTVV.

J is TRBJ1-1 and V is TRBV6-5; 7 bases are a match to TRBD1. The CDR3 runs 14 residues. V lost 2 bases, J lost 10 bases, and 10 bases stayed unmatched. Germline values: CDR1 MNHEY, CDR2 SVGAGI. The CDR3 DNA reads as TGTGCCAGCAGTTACCGACAGGGCATAGGTAGAGCTTTCTTT. It specifies CASSYRQGIGRAFF.

The table lists this clonotype with many counts. This chain links TRBV6-5 with TRBJ2-7; TRBD2 matches at 12 bases. The CDR3 covers 15 residues. CDR1 is MNHEY and CDR2 is SVGAGI in the germline V gene. The trim removed 5 bases at V and 4 bases at J, leaving 6 bases unmatched. The CDR3 reads CASSLLAGGPYEQYF. In nucleotides, the CDR3 is TGTGCCAGCAGTCTGCTAGCGGGAGGGCCATACGAGCAGTACTTC.

This clonotype was picked up many times. The V call is TRBV7-9, the J call TRBJ2-3; no reliable D call. This CDR3 spans 15 amino acids. V lost 4 bases, J lost 4 bases, and 15 bases lay in between. Germline CDR1 SEHNR, CDR2 FQNEAQ (reference sequence). The CDR3 DNA reads TGTGCCAGCAGCTCCCCAAACCCACGGCCAGATACGCAGTATTTT. It codes for CASSSPNPRPDTQYF. Looking up the rest from reference TRBV7-9 and TRBJ2-3 gives the full variable domain: DTGVSQNPRHKITKRGQNVTFRCDPISEHNRLYWYRQTLGQGPEFLTYFQNEAQLEKSRLLSDRFSAERPKGSFSTLEIQRTEQGDSAMYLCASSSPNPRPDTQYFGPGTRLTVL.

This chain uses TRBV14 with TRBJ2-7; D is ambiguous. V dropped 1 base and J dropped 6 bases, with 13 bases sitting between them. Germline V gene data show CDR1 as SGHDN and CDR2 as FVKESK. CDR3 length: 14 residues. CDR3 loop: CASSQVVTAAEQYF. CDR3 sequence (DNA): TGTGCCAGCAGCCAAGTGGTAACGGCGGCCGAGCAGTACTTC.

The chain links TRBV20-1 to TRBJ2-7; 11 bases agree with TRBD2. This CDR3 spans 15 amino acids. V gave up 2 bases and J gave up 3 bases; unmatched junction bases: 6. Germline V lookup: CDR1 DFQATT, CDR2 SNEGSKA (reference sequence). DNA of the CDR3: TGCAGTGCTAGAATTCCCACTAGCGGGAGCTACGAGCAGTACTTC. As protein: CSARIPTSGSYEQYF.

About this clonotype itself: A much larger clone lies one base from this, so it may be a read error. The rearrangement uses TRBV7-7 and TRBJ2-2; TRBD2 matches at 9 bases. Germline CDR1 is SSHAT and CDR2 is FNYEAQ (reference sequence). The CDR3 spans 15 residues. The CDR3 DNA reads TGTGCCGGCAGCTTACGGTCTAGCGGGGCCGGGGAGCTGTTTTTT. It translates to CAGSLRSSGAGELFF.

This chain connects TRBV5-1 to TRBJ2-2; tentatively, D is TRBD2 (7 bases). This CDR3 region has 15 residues. V was pared by 4 bases and J by 3 bases, with 13 bases between. Germline lookup yields CDR1 SGHRS and CDR2 YFSETQ. The CDR3 DNA reads as TGCGCCAGCAGCCCACGGGGGGCGGACACCGGGGAGCTGTTTTTT. Translating gives CASSPRGADTGELFF.

The gene calls are TRBV4-1 and TRBJ1-2; D remains ambiguous. The CDR3 is 14 amino acids. V lost 0 bases to trimming and J lost 8 bases, with 13 bases between them. Germline V gene data show CDR1 as MGHRA and CDR2 as YSYEKL. This CDR3 is CASSQEAGLAGYTF. Written as DNA, the CDR3 is TGCGCCAGCAGCCAAGAAGCGGGGTTGGCCGGCTACACCTTC.